Included here is one TCR beta chain sequence, with context. Its cognate antigen is unknown. The method was immunoSEQ multiplex PCR; TCRdb's version includes in-frame clones alone and lacks a portion of them. The table has about 21,000 clones, more than 65% seen once. The data are from a study of OX40 agonist ivuxolimab in advanced cancers. Study as a whole: Patients' therapy was ivuxolimab, an antibody that acts as an agonist of OX40 (CD134). Patients received ivuxolimab, an intravenous treatment, every 2 weeks at 0.01 to 10 mg/kg.

This CDR3 has 14 residues. Per the germline V gene, CDR1 is SEHNR and CDR2 is FQNEAQ (reference sequence). V lost 4 bases to trimming and J lost 5 bases, with 12 bases between them. Study findings and constraints: Some nonresponders additionally presented with little normalized T-cell clonal expansion. Expanded peripheral T cell antigen specificity was not determined.

This sequence originates from an adult with an advanced solid tumor such as melanoma, head and neck, liver or kidney cancer. The rearrangement uses TRBV7-9 and TRBJ1-3, with D unclear. Sequenced material: CD4+ or CD8+ T cells sorted from blood, taken in a trial of the OX40 agonist ivuxolimab. The CDR3 is CASSSRGLRNTIYF. The CDR3 DNA sequence: TGTGCCAGCAGCTCTAGAGGACTGAGAAACACCATATATTTT.